This T cell receptor (beta chain) was obtained from a study of T cells in localized non-small cell lung cancer (TCRdb year 2020). With regard to the full study: The study examined T cell repertoires in hundreds of patients with early-stage NSCLC and compared tumors with uninvolved tumor-adjacent lungs. The cohort comprised roughly 240 treatment-naïve NSCLC patients with resected, localized lung tumors. Of the NSCLC patients, around 130 were male and around 99 were female, and the mean age was approximately 66 years.

TCR beta CDR3 regions were sequenced from DNA using the immunoSEQ Assay. The study's own analysis went as follows. To compute T cell density, TCR beta template counts were normalized to usable DNA, which was estimated by amplifying housekeeping genes. Richness was estimated with the preseqR package, extrapolating to 400,000 templates for PBMC samples and 120,000 templates for tissue samples. Clonality was defined as one minus Pielou's evenness. Tissue-enriched TCRs were identified by differential abundance testing using productive amino-acid clonotypes, minimum total count 5 and alpha 0.1. The Jaccard Index and the Morisita Overlap Index were used to measure how much the repertoires overlapped between compartments. GLIPH grouped TCR beta CDR3s together with public tetramer-defined viral CDR3s, and a viral motif had to include at least three viral sequences and show V-gene enrichment. Here the immuneACCESS table is served through TCRdb, limited to in-frame sequences with V and J called. Missing clones are a known gap in these copies; in checked studies unresolved V genes cover under half, and the rest lacks a known reason. That table furnishes V, J and clone size, whereas the DNA furnished D and trimming. Within this sample are more than 50,000 clones, with about 83% of them counted one time only. The ten largest clonotypes hold about 20% of the sample.

Its CDR3 holds 14 amino acids, cysteine through phenylalanine. The read is trimmed to its CDR3 DNA, 42 bases read in frame from base 1. Clipping removes 5 bases from V and 7 bases from J, with 3 as the unmatched junction base count. The germline V gene sets CDR1 to KGHSH and CDR2 to LQKENI. In regard to this clone: Its cognate antigen has yet to be identified. No base qualities exist here, and no much larger clone lies one base off it.

At diagnosis, peripheral blood, uninvolved tumor-adjacent lung and tumor were collected and stored as a combination of fresh-frozen and FFPE material. Blood samples were analyzed as peripheral blood mononuclear cells for TCR repertoire profiling. Results the study describes overall, beyond this receptor: Because multi-region tumor sequencing was not performed, intratumor heterogeneity could not be ruled out. Longer overall survival was associated with higher blood T cell density, whereas shorter survival was associated with higher adjacent-lung clonality. Uninvolved tumor-adjacent lung showed the highest T cell clonality, higher than tumor, which suggests more focused antigenic responses in the adjacent lung. A median of around 62 of the top 100 tumor clones turned up in the paired uninvolved adjacent lung, and approximately 30 of those clones also ranked among the top 100 of that same adjacent lung. Because of the exploratory design, TCR variables were selected using unadjusted p-values without false-discovery rate correction.

The material sequenced was peripheral blood, taken before any cancer treatment. The chain links TRBV18 with TRBJ1-6, with 9 bases matching TRBD1. The clonotype was recovered from an older female donor with stage II squamous cell lung carcinoma. This receptor carries the CDR3 CASSADRGNSPLHF. The sequence in DNA is TGTGCCAGCTCAGCGGACAGGGGAAATTCACCCCTCCACTTT.